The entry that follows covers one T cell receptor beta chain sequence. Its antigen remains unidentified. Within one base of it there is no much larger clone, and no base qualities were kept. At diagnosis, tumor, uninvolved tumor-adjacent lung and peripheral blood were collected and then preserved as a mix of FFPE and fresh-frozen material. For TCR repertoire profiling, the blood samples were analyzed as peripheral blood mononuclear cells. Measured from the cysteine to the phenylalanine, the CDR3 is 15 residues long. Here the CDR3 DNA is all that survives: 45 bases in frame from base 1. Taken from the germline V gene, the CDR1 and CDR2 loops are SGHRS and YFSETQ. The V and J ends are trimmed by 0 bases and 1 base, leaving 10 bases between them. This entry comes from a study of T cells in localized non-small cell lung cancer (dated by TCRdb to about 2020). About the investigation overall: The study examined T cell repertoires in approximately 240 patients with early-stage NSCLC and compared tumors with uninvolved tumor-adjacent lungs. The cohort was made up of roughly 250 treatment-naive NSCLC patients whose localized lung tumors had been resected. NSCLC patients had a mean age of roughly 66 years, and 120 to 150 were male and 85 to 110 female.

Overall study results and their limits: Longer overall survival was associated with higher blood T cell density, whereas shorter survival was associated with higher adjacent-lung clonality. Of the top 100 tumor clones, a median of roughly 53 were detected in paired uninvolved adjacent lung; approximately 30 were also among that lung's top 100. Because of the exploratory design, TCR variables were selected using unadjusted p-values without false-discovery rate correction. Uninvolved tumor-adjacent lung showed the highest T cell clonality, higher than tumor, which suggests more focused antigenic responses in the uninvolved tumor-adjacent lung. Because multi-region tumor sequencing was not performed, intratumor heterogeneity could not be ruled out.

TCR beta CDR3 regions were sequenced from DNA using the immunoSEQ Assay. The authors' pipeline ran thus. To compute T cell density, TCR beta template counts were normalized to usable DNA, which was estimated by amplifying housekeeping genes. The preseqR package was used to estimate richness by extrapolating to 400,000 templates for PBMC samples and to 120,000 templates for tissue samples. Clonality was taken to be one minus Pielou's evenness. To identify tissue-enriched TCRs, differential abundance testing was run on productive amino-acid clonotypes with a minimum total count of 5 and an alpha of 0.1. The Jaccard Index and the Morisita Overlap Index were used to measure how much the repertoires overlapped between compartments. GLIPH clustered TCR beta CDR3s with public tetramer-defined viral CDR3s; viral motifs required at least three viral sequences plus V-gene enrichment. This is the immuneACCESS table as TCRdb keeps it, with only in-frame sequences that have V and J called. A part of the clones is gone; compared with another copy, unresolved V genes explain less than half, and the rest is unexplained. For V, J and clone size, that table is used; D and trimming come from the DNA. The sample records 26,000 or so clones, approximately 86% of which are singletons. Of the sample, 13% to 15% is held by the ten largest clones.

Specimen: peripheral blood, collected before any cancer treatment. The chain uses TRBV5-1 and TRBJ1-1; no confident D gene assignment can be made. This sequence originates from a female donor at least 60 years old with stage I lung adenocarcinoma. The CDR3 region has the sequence CASSLARWKNTEAFF. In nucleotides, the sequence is TGCGCCAGCAGCTTGGCCCGGTGGAAGAACACTGAAGCTTTCTTT.